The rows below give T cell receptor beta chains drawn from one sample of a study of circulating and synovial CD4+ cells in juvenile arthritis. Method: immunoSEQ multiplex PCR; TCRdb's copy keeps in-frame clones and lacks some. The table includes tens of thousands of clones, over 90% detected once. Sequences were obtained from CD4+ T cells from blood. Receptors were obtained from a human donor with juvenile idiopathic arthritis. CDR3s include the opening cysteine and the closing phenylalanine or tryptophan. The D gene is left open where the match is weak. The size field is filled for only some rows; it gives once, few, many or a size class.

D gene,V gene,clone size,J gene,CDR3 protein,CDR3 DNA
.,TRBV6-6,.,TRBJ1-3,CASSLRGSGNTIYF,TGTGCCAGCAGCCTCAGGGGATCTGGAAACACCATATATTTT
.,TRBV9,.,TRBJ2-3,CASSVGGGIATDTQYF,TGTGCCAGCAGCGTAGGAGGGGGTATAGCCACAGATACGCAGTATTTT
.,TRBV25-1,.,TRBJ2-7,CASSESTWSGIGVF,TGTGCCAGCAGTGAATCGACTTGGTCGGGGATCGGAGTCTTC
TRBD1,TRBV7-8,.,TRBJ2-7,CASSRMTGAYEQYF,TGTGCCAGCAGCAGAATGACAGGGGCCTACGAGCAGTACTTC
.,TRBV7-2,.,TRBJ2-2,CASSASPRGINTGELFF,TGTGCCAGCAGCGCCTCCCCACGGGGGATAAACACCGGGGAGCTGTTTTTT
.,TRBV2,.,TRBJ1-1,CASSEAAYLTEAFF,TGTGCCAGCAGTGAAGCTGCGTACCTCACTGAAGCTTTCTTT
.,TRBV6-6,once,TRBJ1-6,CASSFYRQPLHF,TGTGCCAGCAGTTTCTACCGTCAACCCCTCCACTTT
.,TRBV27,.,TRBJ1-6,CASSFSRADNSPLHF,TGTGCCAGCAGTTTTTCCAGGGCAGATAATTCACCCCTCCACTTT
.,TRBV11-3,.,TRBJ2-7,CASSFETGSYEQYF,TGTGCCAGCAGCTTTGAGACAGGATCCTACGAGCAGTACTTC
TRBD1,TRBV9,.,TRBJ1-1,CASSAQTGGTEAFF,TGTGCCAGCAGCGCCCAGACAGGGGGCACTGAAGCTTTCTTT
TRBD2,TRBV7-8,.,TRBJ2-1,CASSLEGSGRGGPNEQFF,TGTGCCAGCAGCTTAGAGGGGTCGGGGCGGGGGGGCCCCAATGAGCAGTTCTTC
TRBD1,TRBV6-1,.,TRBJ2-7,CASRPTGTGRYEQYF,TGTGCCAGCAGACCCACCGGGACAGGTCGATACGAGCAGTACTTC
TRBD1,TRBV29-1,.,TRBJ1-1,CSVRQGAAFF,TGCAGCGTCCGACAGGGAGCAGCTTTCTTT
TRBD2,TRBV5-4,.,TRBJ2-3,CASSFGTSGGDRNTQYF,TGTGCCAGCAGCTTTGGGACTAGCGGGGGGGATAGGAATACGCAGTATTTT
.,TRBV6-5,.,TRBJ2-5,CASSRHLGRDSVQYF,TGTGCCAGCAGCCGGCATCTCGGGCGTGATAGCGTCCAGTACTTC
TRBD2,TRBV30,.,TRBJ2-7,CAWNAGGYEQYF,TGTGCCTGGAACGCGGGGGGCTACGAGCAGTACTTC
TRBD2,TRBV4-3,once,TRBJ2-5,CASSQGPAGGQETQYF,TGCGCCAGCAGCCAAGGGCCAGCGGGGGGCCAAGAGACCCAGTACTTC
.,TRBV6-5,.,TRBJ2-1,CASSYSNEQFF,TGTGCCAGCAGTTATAGCAATGAGCAGTTCTTC
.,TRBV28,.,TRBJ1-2,CASSSAGTTF,TGTGCCAGCAGTTCGGCAGGGACAACCTTC
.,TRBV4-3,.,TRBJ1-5,CASSQDQSVQPQHF,TGCGCCAGCAGCCAAGATCAATCGGTCCAGCCCCAGCATTTT
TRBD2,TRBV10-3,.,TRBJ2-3,CAIRREGQGDTQYF,TGTGCCATCAGACGGGAGGGCCAGGGAGATACGCAGTATTTT
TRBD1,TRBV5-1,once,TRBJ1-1,CASSLVQGEAEAFF,TGCGCCAGCAGCTTGGTACAGGGGGAAGCTGAAGCTTTCTTT
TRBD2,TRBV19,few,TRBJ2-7,CASGSGRSYEQYF,TGTGCCAGCGGTAGCGGGCGCTCCTACGAGCAGTACTTC
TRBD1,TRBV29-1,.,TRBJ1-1,CSVGHSGTGDTEAFF,TGCAGCGTTGGGCATTCCGGGACAGGTGATACTGAAGCTTTCTTT
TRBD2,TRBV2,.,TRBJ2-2,CASRVTSGLTGELFF,TGTGCCAGCAGGGTGACTAGCGGGCTCACCGGGGAGCTGTTTTTT
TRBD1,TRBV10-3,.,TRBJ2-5,CAISVGTGQETQYF,TGTGCCATCAGTGTAGGGACAGGACAAGAGACCCAGTACTTC
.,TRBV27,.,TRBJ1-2,CASSLAEAVPYGYTF,TGTGCCAGCAGTTTGGCCGAGGCAGTCCCCTATGGCTACACCTTC
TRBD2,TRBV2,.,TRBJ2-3,CASSAGTSFYDTQYF,TGTGCCAGCAGCGCCGGGACTAGCTTCTATGATACGCAGTATTTT
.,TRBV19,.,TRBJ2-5,CASSIDRRRETQYF,TGTGCCAGTAGTATAGACAGGCGGAGGGAGACCCAGTACTTC
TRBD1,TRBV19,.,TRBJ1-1,CASSLTGTGRSVNTEAFF,TGTGCCAGTAGTTTGACCGGGACAGGGCGATCAGTGAACACTGAAGCTTTCTTT
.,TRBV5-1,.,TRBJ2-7,CASSLGTPPHEQYF,TGCGCCAGCAGCTTAGGGACTCCGCCCCACGAGCAGTACTTC
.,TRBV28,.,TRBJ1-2,CASSPVSNYGYTF,TGTGCCAGCAGTCCCGTATCTAACTATGGCTACACCTTC
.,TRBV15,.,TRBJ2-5,CATSRDGVAGRETQYF,TGTGCCACCAGCAGAGATGGCGTGGCAGGGCGAGAGACCCAGTACTTC
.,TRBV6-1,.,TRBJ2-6,CASNSEGSRANVLTF,TGTGCCAGCAATTCGGAGGGATCTCGGGCCAACGTCCTGACTTTC
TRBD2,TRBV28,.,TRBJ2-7,CASTEGLAGVEQYF,TGTGCCAGCACTGAGGGACTAGCGGGAGTCGAGCAGTACTTC
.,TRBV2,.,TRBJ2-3,CASSVEDTQYF,TGTGCCAGCAGTGTGGAGGATACGCAGTATTTT
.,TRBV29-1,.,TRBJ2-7,CSVEDKRKQYF,TGCAGCGTTGAAGATAAGAGAAAGCAGTACTTC
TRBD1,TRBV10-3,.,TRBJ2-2,CAISVGTGGFGELFF,TGTGCCATCAGTGTGGGGACAGGGGGCTTCGGGGAGCTGTTTTTT
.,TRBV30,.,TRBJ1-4,CAWSVRAHEKLFF,TGTGCCTGGAGTGTGCGAGCGCACGAAAAACTGTTTTTT
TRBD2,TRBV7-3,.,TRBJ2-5,CASSSIAGGETQYF,TGTGCCAGCAGCTCCATAGCGGGAGGAGAGACCCAGTACTTC
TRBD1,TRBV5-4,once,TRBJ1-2,CASSPPGQGAGSYGYTF,TGTGCCAGCAGCCCCCCGGGACAGGGGGCAGGAAGCTATGGCTACACCTTC
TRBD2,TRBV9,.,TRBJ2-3,CASSVLAGGTDTQYF,TGTGCCAGCAGCGTACTAGCGGGGGGAACAGATACGCAGTATTTT
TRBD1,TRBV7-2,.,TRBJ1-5,CASSPRTGQANQPQHF,TGTGCCAGCAGCCCCCGGACAGGGCAGGCCAATCAGCCCCAGCATTTT
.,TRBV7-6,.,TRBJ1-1,CASSPFTDQGRTEAFF,TGTGCCAGCAGCCCTTTTACGGATCAGGGTCGAACTGAAGCTTTCTTT
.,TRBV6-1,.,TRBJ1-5,CASSEGGGSNQPQHF,TGTGCCAGCAGTGAAGGCGGGGGGAGCAATCAGCCCCAGCATTTT
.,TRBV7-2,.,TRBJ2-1,CASSLEGGSYNEQFF,TGTGCCAGCAGCTTAGAGGGCGGGTCCTACAATGAGCAGTTCTTC
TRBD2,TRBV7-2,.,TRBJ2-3,CASSREADTQYF,TGTGCCAGCAGCCGGGAGGCTGATACGCAGTATTTT
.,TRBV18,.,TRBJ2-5,CASSPLSGNSQETQYF,TGTGCCAGCTCACCACTATCAGGGAATTCCCAGGAGACCCAGTACTTC
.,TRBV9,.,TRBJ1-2,CASSVQGSFAGSGYTF,TGTGCCAGCAGCGTACAGGGGTCATTCGCAGGCAGTGGCTACACCTTC
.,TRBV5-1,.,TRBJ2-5,CASSPGRAETQYF,TGCGCCAGCAGCCCCGGCAGGGCAGAGACCCAGTACTTC
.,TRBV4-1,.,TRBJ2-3,CASSQDWLASTDTQYF,TGCGCCAGCAGCCAAGATTGGCTAGCCAGCACAGATACGCAGTATTTT